This T cell receptor beta chain was captured in a study of shared clonotypes between healthy human individuals. TCRdb keeps only in-frame clones here, not all; method: immunoSEQ multiplex PCR. The sample carries approximately 1.1 million clones, around three quarters recorded once. This CDR3 contains 13 residues. CDR1 LGHNT and CDR2 FRNRAP come from the germline V gene. The V end was cut by 8 bases, the J end by 0 bases, with 8 bases between. Sample: memory CD4+ T cells from PBMCs. This sample's subset: CD45RA-negative fraction. The rearrangement links TRBV12-5 to TRBJ1-3; unclear D gene. The clonotype was recovered from a man aged 18 to 30 in good health. Some clones in this sample may be carry-over from other donors' samples. This CDR3 reads CASRASSGNTIYF. CDR3 DNA sequence: TGTGCTAGTCGGGCGAGCTCTGGAAACACCATATATTTT. Full variable domain (rest looked up from reference TRBV12-5 and TRBJ1-3): DARVTQTPRHKVTEMGQEVTMRCQPILGHNTVFWYRQTMMQGLELLAYFRNRAPLDDSGMPKDRFSAEMPDATLATLKIQPSEPRDSAVYFCASRASSGNTIYFGEGSWLTVV.